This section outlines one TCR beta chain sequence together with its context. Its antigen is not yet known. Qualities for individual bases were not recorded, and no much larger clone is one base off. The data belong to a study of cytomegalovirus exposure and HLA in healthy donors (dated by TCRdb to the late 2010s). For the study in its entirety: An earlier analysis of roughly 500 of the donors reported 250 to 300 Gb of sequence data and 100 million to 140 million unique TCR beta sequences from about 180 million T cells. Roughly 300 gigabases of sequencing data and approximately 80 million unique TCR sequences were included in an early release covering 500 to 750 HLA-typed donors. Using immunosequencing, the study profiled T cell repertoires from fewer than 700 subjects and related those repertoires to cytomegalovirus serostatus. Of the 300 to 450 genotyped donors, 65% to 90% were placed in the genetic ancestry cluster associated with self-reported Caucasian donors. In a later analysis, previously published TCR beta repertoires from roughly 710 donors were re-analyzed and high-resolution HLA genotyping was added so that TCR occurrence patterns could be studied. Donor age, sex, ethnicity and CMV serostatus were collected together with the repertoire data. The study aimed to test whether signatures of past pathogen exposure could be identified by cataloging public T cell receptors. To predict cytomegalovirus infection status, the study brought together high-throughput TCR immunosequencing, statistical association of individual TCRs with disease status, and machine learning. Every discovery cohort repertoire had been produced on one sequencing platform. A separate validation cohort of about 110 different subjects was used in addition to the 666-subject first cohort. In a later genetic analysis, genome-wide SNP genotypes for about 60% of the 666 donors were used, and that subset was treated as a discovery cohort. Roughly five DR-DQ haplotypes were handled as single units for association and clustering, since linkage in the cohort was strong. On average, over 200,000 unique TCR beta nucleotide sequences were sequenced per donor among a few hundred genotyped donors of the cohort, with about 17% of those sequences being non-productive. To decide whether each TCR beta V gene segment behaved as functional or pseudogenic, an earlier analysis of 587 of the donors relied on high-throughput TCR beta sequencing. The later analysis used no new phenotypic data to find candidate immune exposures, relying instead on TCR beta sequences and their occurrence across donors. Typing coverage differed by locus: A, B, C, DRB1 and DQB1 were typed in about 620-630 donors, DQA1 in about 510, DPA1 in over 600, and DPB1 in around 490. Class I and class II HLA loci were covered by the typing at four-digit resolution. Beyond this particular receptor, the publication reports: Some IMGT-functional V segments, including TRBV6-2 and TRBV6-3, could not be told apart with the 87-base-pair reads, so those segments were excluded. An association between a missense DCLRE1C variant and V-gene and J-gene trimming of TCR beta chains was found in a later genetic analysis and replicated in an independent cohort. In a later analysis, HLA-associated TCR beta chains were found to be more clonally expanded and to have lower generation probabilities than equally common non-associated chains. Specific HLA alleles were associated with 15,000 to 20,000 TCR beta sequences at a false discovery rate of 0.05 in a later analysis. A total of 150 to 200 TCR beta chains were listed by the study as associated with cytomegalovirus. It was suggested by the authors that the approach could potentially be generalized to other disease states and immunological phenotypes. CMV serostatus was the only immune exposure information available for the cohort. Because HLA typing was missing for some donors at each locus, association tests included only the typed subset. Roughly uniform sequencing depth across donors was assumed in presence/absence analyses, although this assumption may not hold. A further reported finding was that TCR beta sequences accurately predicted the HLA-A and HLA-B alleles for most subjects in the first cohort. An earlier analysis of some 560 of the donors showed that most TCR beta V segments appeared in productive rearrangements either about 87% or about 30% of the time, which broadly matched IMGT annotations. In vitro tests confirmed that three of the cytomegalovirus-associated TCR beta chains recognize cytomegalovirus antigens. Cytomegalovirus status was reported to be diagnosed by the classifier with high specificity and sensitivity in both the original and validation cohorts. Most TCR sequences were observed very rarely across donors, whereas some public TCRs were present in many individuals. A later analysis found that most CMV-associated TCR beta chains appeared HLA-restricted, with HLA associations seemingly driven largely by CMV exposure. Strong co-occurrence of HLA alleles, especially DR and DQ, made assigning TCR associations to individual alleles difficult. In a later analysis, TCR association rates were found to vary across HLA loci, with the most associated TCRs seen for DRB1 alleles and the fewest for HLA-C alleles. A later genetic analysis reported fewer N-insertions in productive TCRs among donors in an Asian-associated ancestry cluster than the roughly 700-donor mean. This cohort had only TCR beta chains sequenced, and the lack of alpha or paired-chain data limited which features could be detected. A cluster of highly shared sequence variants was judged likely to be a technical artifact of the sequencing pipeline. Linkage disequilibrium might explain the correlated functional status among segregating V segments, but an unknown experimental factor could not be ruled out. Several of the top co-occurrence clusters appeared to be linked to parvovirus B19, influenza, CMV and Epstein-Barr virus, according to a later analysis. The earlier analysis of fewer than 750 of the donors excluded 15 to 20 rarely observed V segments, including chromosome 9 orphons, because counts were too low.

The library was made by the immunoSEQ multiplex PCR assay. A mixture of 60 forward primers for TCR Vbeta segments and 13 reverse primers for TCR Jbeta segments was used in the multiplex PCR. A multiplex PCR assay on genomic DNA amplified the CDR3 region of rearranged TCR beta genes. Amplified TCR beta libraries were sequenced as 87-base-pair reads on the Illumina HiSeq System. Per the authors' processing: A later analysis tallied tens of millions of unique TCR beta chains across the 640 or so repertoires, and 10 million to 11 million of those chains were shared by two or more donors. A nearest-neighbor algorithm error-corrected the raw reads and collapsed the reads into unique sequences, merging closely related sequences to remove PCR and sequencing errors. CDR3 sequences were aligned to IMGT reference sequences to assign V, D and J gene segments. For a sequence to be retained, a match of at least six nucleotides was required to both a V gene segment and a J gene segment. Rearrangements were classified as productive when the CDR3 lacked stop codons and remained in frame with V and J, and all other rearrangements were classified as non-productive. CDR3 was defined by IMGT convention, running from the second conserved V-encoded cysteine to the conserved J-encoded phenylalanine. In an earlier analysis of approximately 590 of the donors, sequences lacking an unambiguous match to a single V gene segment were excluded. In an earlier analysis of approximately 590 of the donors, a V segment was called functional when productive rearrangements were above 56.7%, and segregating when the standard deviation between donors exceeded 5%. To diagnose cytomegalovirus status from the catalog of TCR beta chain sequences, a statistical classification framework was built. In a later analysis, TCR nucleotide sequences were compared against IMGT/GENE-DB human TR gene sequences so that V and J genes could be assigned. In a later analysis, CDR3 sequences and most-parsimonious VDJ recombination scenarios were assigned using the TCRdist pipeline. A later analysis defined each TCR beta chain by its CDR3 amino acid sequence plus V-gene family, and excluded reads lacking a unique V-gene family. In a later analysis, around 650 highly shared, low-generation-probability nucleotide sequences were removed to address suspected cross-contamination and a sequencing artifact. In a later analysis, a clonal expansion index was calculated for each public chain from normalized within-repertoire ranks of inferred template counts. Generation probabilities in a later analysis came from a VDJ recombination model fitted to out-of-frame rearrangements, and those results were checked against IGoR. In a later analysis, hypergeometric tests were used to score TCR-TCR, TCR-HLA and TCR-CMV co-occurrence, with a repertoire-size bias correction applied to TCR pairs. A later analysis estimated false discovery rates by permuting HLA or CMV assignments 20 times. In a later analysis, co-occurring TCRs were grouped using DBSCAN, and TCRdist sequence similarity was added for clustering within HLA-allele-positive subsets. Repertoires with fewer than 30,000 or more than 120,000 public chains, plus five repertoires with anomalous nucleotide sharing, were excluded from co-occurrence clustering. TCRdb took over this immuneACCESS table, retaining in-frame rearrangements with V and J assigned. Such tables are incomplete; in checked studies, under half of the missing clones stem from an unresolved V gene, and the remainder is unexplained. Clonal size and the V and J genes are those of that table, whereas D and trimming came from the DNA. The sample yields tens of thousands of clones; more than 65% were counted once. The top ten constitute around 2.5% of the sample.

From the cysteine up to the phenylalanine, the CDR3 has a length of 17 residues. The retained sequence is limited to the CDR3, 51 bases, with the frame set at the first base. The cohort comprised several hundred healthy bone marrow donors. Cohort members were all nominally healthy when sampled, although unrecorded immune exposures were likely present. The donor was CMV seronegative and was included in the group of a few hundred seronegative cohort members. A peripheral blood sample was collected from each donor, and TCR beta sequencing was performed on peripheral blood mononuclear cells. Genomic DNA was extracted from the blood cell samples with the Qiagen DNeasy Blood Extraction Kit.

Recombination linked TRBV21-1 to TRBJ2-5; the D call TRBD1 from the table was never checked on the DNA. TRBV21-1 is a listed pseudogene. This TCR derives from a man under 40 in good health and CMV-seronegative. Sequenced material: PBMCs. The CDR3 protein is CASSNPSNGTPPRTQYF. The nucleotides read TGTGCCAGCAGCAATCCGTCCAACGGGACACCGCCACGCACCCAGTACTTC.